This T cell receptor beta chain originates from a study of control samples from healthy donors and cancer patients (dated by TCRdb to 2020 to 2021). The library was built by means of the immunoSEQ multiplex PCR assay. TCRdb took this table from immuneACCESS and kept in-frame rearrangements with V and J called. Such tables lack part of the clones; where checked against another copy, unresolved V genes explain under half of the gap, and the rest is unexplained. The sample profile shows some 130,000 clones; roughly 91% of them were found once. The leading ten clones occupy over 1.5% of the sample. The germline V gene gives CDR1 as MNHEY and CDR2 as SVGAGI. The CDR3 holds 14 amino acids from the cysteine to the phenylalanine. Solely the CDR3 DNA is kept, with 42 bases framed from the first base. V lost 5 bases and J lost 8 bases, and the count of bases not matched to a germline gene is 8. As for this clone: Its recognized antigen is unknown. Base qualities are not provided; no much larger clone lies one nucleotide away.

The source material was PBMCs. The sequence was collected from a man aged 50 to 59 with head and neck cancer. The rearranged segments are TRBV6-5 and TRBJ2-2; 7 of the junction bases match TRBD2. The base sequence is TGTGCCAGCAGTCCACTCGGTAGCGGGGGGGAGCTGTTTTTT. Its product reads: CASSPLGSGGELFF.